This TCR beta chain was observed in a study of CD8 T cells in Susac syndrome. Study-level points and caveats: In total CD8+ repertoires, more than 15 Susac-specific public clones were found, and five in CD8+ TEMRA repertoires.

CDR3 length: 16 residues. V lost 5 bases to trimming and J lost 0 bases; unmatched junction nucleotides: 9. The germline V gene has CDR1 MDHEN and CDR2 SYDVKM. cDNA came from roughly 0.53 to 1 ug RNA primed by random hexamers. MiXCR, applied by TCRdb to the immunoSEQ multiplex PCR reads, yields one record per CDR3 protein. The sample has around 150,000 distinct CDR3 sequences, 95% seen once. As for this clonotype: Its antigen is unknown.

This chain uses TRBV28 with TRBJ1-2, with TRBD1 identical over 7 bases. The sample consisted of CD8+ T cells from PBMCs. The source is a human donor with Susac syndrome. For the CDR3, the DNA is TGTGCCAGCAGTCCGCGGACAGGTTGGGCTAACTATGGCTACACCTTC. Amino acids: CASSPRTGWANYGYTF.